This TCR beta chain emerged from a study of blood T cell repertoires in COVID-19. At the level of the study: There were acute and convalescent COVID-19 samples, and they came from the United States, Italy and Spain. PBMCs, B-cell-depleted T cells, or T cells provided the cDNA or gDNA that made up the material.

In the original analysis: Nucleated cell number was recorded as an estimate derived from reference gene primer amplification. The table came from immunoSEQ multiplex PCR; TCRdb's copy has only in-frame clones and leaves some out. V, J and clone size were drawn from that table, and D and trimming were deduced from the DNA. Here the sample spans approximately 440,000 clones, 87% being singletons. Recovery meant two consecutive negative NP/OP PCR tests, professional clearance, or resolved symptoms. Germline V gives CDR1 MDHEN, CDR2 SYDVKM. The CDR3 runs to 15 residues. Trimming cost V 7 bases and J 8 bases; bases outside gene matches: 12.

The sample consisted of PBMCs or T cells enriched from blood (not recorded which). The chain carries TRBV28 and TRBJ1-4, with 8 bases lining up with TRBD1. This sequence originates from a woman aged 18-30 years who had recovered from COVID-19. Here the CDR3 reads CASTPPGTGWEKLFF. The DNA of the CDR3 is TGTGCCAGCACCCCCCCCGGGACAGGCTGGGAAAAACTGTTTTTT.